The rows below give T cell receptor beta chains drawn from one sample of a study of CD8 T cells in ankylosing spondylitis. TCRdb re-called the 5' RACE reads with MiXCR, one entry per CDR3 protein. The profile shows about 240,000 distinct CDR3 sequences, 7.5% to 9% of them singletons. Source material: blood, either unsorted or a sorted T cell fraction (not recorded which). The receptor set was obtained from a male donor with ankylosing spondylitis or in good health (not recorded which). CDR3s leave out the opening cysteine and the closing phenylalanine or tryptophan.

j_call v_call cdr3_aa
TRBJ2-2 TRBV6-5 ASSYSAKSNTGELF
TRBJ2-4 TRBV18 ASSPSGWDIQY
TRBJ2-2 TRBV5-5 ASSLEPLANTGELF
TRBJ2-3 TRBV9 ASSVEISGGRTDTQY
TRBJ2-1 TRBV6-6 ASTVGDNEQF
TRBJ2-1 TRBV11-2 ASSFKGLAGGPRDNEQF
TRBJ2-1 TRBV7-9 ASSFPGAAHNEQF
TRBJ1-1 TRBV7-2 ASSRPGGAGVAF
TRBJ1-3 TRBV12-3/TRBV12-4 ASSSRTDSGNTIY
TRBJ2-5 TRBV2 ASSERAGFLKTQY
TRBJ1-5 TRBV12-3/TRBV12-4 ASSLFLRGHQPQH
TRBJ2-1 TRBV12-3/TRBV12-4 ASSPGGPGDEQF
TRBJ1-2 TRBV7-9 ASSGSGTIYGYT
TRBJ2-7 TRBV4-3 ASSQDFTGREQY
TRBJ2-3 TRBV6-1 ASAGGTSGYRVAVTQY
TRBJ2-2 TRBV5-1 ASSPPEAGELF
TRBJ1-2 TRBV4-3 ASSFTGDPSGGYT
TRBJ2-3 TRBV7-2 ASSPGVRGSDTQY
TRBJ1-1 TRBV6-5 ASSSYREPRAF
TRBJ1-1 TRBV6-5 ASSYSGVTEAF
TRBJ2-5 TRBV11-2 ASSYRRSAETQY
TRBJ2-1 TRBV25-1 ASSEGGGGDEQF
TRBJ2-3 TRBV7-2 ASSLAVAGGTDTQY
TRBJ1-5 TRBV7-6 ASSLAGRGPDQPQH
TRBJ2-7 TRBV27 ASSLQSGSTYEQY
TRBJ1-2 TRBV3-1 ASSQGTGGYGYT
TRBJ2-1 TRBV4-3 ASSQAPQGVNEQF
TRBJ2-1 TRBV3-1 ASSQGPLADNEQF
TRBJ1-1 TRBV20-1 SARGQTRGTEAF
TRBJ2-1 TRBV2 ASRILGGRANNEQF
TRBJ1-5 TRBV5-5 ASSLSGISNQPQH
TRBJ2-7 TRBV5-5 ASSWTGTGVEQY
TRBJ2-2 TRBV21-1 ASSKTRRDRANTGELF
TRBJ2-1 TRBV19 ASSIDGGTSGRRGDEQF
TRBJ2-7 TRBV11-2 ASSLGPGASGGSGEQY
TRBJ2-1 TRBV7-9 ASSPPGTSGTEQF
TRBJ2-7 TRBV5-1 ASSLRTSGGGSYEQY
TRBJ2-1 TRBV5-1 ASSKTGTTPYNEQF
TRBJ2-7 TRBV6-5 ASSYGWEGAYEQY
TRBJ1-5 TRBV5-1 ASSLGQGADQPQH
TRBJ2-7 TRBV30 AWSVNRFYEQY
TRBJ2-7 TRBV7-8 ASRPIRDSSYEQY
TRBJ2-3 TRBV5-1 ASSGGTRTDTQY
TRBJ1-4 TRBV7-9 ASSYLREGTLF
TRBJ1-1 TRBV2 ASSEQRMNTEAF
TRBJ2-7 TRBV5-1 ASSLVQGPHEQY